This T cell receptor (beta chain) appears in the sequencing data of a study of T cell changes during pregnancy in multiple sclerosis. Sequencing used immunoSEQ multiplex PCR; TCRdb keeps in-frame clones, though not all of them. The sample holds roughly 90,000 clones, 90% to 95% seen once. Trimming took off 7 bases at V and 1 base at J, with 10 bases between the two ends. CDR3 size: 13 residues. The V gene's germline CDR1 is SNHLY and CDR2 FYNNEI. This clone occurred a few times. At the DNA level, this CDR3 is encoded by other sequences in the same sample as well. The chain employs TRBV2 and TRBJ1-1; D remains unclear. The specimen was peripheral blood, collected in the first trimester of pregnancy. The source is a female donor with multiple sclerosis, enrolled in a pregnancy study. This CDR3 reads CASTEEANTEAFF. The CDR3 bases are TGTGCCAGCACCGAAGAGGCGAACACTGAAGCTTTCTTT.